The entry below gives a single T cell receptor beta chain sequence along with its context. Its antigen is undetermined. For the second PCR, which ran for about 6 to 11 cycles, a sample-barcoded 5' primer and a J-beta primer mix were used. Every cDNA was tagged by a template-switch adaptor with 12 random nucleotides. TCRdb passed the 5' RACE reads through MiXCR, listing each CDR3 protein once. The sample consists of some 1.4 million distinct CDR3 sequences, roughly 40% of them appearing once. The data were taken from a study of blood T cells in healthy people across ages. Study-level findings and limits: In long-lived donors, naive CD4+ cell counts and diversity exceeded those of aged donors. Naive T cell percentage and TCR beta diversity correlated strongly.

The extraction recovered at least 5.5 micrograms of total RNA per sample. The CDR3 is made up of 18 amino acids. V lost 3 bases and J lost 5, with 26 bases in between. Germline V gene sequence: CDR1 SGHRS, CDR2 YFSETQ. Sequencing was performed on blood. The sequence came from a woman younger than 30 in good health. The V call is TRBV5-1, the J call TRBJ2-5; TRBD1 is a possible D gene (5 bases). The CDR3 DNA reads TGCGCCAGCAGCTCGACGTTAGGAGACAGCCACCTCCGGGAGACCCAGTACTTC. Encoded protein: CASSSTLGDSHLRETQYF.